This T cell receptor beta chain was sequenced for a study of blood T cell repertoires in COVID-19. For the study at large: Whether acute or convalescent, the COVID-19 samples came from the United States, Italy and Spain. PBMCs, B-cell-depleted T cells, or T cells provided the cDNA or gDNA that made up the material.

How the authors handled the data: Estimation of nucleated cell counts was performed using reference gene primer amplification. Sequenced by immunoSEQ multiplex PCR; TCRdb stores in-frame clones only, minus some. V and J calls and clone size are given by that table; D and trimming were obtained from the DNA. The sample has about 200,000 clones; more than 75% are singletons. The CDR3 runs 13 residues. The V gene lost 6 bases and the J gene lost 4 bases, with 11 bases spanning the gap. Germline lookup yields CDR1 MNHEY and CDR2 SVGEGT. Followed over time, Seattle patients had been enrolled while infection was active.

The material sequenced was peripheral blood. The receptor was isolated from a woman aged 80 or over with COVID-19, enrolled during active disease. The chain uses TRBV6-2 or TRBV6-3 and TRBJ2-3; D not certain. The CDR3 sequence: CASSVPPSDTQYF. The CDR3 region has the DNA TGTGCCAGCAGCGTCCCCCCTTCAGATACGCAGTATTTT.